This is a list of T cell receptor beta chains from one sample in a study of T-cell memory formation after mild COVID-19. TCRdb reprocessed the 5' RACE reads via MiXCR and lists one record per CDR3 protein. The table lists about 190,000 distinct CDR3 sequences, roughly a fifth of them singletons. The material sequenced was PBMCs or a T cell subset sorted from them (not recorded which). These receptors were collected from an adult woman who had mild COVID-19 (a few samples of this study predate the infection). Cell type and time point are not known. Both conserved end residues are part of each CDR3. The D gene is left open where the match is weak. A clone size is listed for some rows: how often the clone was seen (once, few, many), or a class if it is expanded.

V gene	clone size	J gene	D gene	CDR3 DNA	CDR3 protein
TRBV7-2	few	TRBJ2-1	NA	TGTGCCAGCAGCCCGATGGGGGGCTACAATGAGCAGTTCTTC	CASSPMGGYNEQFF
TRBV2	NA	TRBJ2-7	NA	TGTGCCAGCACCTCTGGGTCTAGTGACGAGCAGTACTTC	CASTSGSSDEQYF
TRBV15	few	TRBJ1-6	NA	TGTGCCACCAGCAGAGGAGTCGATAATTCACCCCTCCACTTT	CATSRGVDNSPLHF
TRBV7-6	NA	TRBJ2-3	NA	TGTGCCAGCAGCCCACCCGGGACCGGCACAGATACGCAGTATTTT	CASSPPGTGTDTQYF
TRBV6-2/TRBV6-3	NA	TRBJ2-5	NA	TGTGCCAGCAGTTACTCGGCCGGGGTTGTGACTACCATACCCTACCAAGAGACCCAGTACTTC	CASSYSAGVVTTIPYQETQYF
TRBV2	few	TRBJ1-2	NA	TGTGCCATACGGGGGGGGTTTGGTGGCTACACCTTC	CAIRGGFGGYTF
TRBV5-1	few	TRBJ1-2	NA	TGCGCCAGCAGCTTGGGAGACAGCTCCTATGGCTACACCTTC	CASSLGDSSYGYTF
TRBV4-2	few	TRBJ2-1	TRBD2	TGTGCCAGCAGCCAAGATCTGCGGGGGGGCGCGGATGAGCAGTTCTTC	CASSQDLRGGADEQFF
TRBV27	NA	TRBJ2-7	TRBD1	TGTGCCAGCAGTTCGTGGGACAGGGGGACCTACGAGCAGTACTTC	CASSSWDRGTYEQYF
TRBV6-6	few	TRBJ1-6	NA	TGTGCCAGCAGTTACTCCTGGACGGGGGAGAATTCACCCCTCCACTTT	CASSYSWTGENSPLHF
TRBV7-6	few	TRBJ2-7	NA	TGTGCCAGCAGCCCCCGGACTGGATCTAACTACGAGCAGTACTTC	CASSPRTGSNYEQYF
TRBV6-1	NA	TRBJ2-1	NA	TGTGCCAGCAGTGAGGGACAACACAATGAGCAGTTCTTC	CASSEGQHNEQFF
TRBV7-9	few	TRBJ1-2	NA	TGTGCCAGCAGCTCCAGCCTGGGCTACACCTTC	CASSSSLGYTF
TRBV5-5	NA	TRBJ2-1	TRBD2	TGTGCCAGCAGCTCCAGACTACTAGCGGGACGACCAGCAAATGAGCAGTTCTTC	CASSSRLLAGRPANEQFF
TRBV6-5	few	TRBJ2-7	TRBD2	TGTGCCAGCATCATAACCCCGGGACTAGCGGGAGGGTGGGAGCAGTACTTC	CASIITPGLAGGWEQYF
TRBV6-2/TRBV6-3	few	TRBJ2-1	TRBD2	TGTGCCAGCAGTTACTCCCCTAGCGGACCCTACAATGAGCAGTTCTTC	CASSYSPSGPYNEQFF
TRBV14	NA	TRBJ1-3	NA	TGTGCCAGCAGCCAAGAGTGGCAGATTGGAAACACCATATATTTT	CASSQEWQIGNTIYF
TRBV6-1	NA	TRBJ2-7	TRBD1	TGTGCCAGCAGTGAAACTAGGACAGGGGCGTACTACGAGCAGTACTTC	CASSETRTGAYYEQYF
TRBV12-3/TRBV12-4	NA	TRBJ2-7	NA	TGTGCCAGCAGACCACCCTGGGGGTACGAGCAGTACTTC	CASRPPWGYEQYF
TRBV5-6	few	TRBJ1-1	NA	TGTGCCAGCAGCTTGTTCGACCGGGGTGTCGGTACTGAAGCTTTCTTT	CASSLFDRGVGTEAFF
TRBV4-3	NA	TRBJ2-7	TRBD2	TGCGCCAGCAGCCAAGCCCGGACTAGCGGCCACTACGAGCAGTACTTC	CASSQARTSGHYEQYF
TRBV7-9	few	TRBJ1-1	NA	TGTGCCAGCAGGGGAGTTTCGACTGAAGCTTTCTTT	CASRGVSTEAFF
TRBV29-1	NA	TRBJ1-5	TRBD1	TGCAGCGTTGTTGAGGCCAGGGGGCTCAATCAGCCCCAGCATTTT	CSVVEARGLNQPQHF
TRBV15	NA	TRBJ2-5	NA	TGTGCCACCAGCAGAGATTCGAGCGAGAGGGAGACCCAGTACTTC	CATSRDSSERETQYF
TRBV7-6	few	TRBJ2-3	NA	TGTGCCAGCATCGCGGGCCAGCGGGCGCTCACAGATACGCAGTATTTT	CASIAGQRALTDTQYF
TRBV7-6	NA	TRBJ2-7	NA	TGTGCCAGCAGCTTAACCCTACTGGGACTTCCCTTCGAGCAGTACTTC	CASSLTLLGLPFEQYF
TRBV7-9	NA	TRBJ2-2	NA	TGTGCCAGCAGCTTAGACACCCGCACCGGGGAGCTGTTTTTT	CASSLDTRTGELFF
TRBV5-5	NA	TRBJ2-1	NA	TGTGCCAGCAGTTTGCATCGGTCGTCCGGGAATGAGCAGTTCTTC	CASSLHRSSGNEQFF
TRBV18	NA	TRBJ1-5	NA	TGTGCCAGCTCACCCGGTCGACTTCAGATGAGTTTT	CASSPGRLQMSF
TRBV5-6	few	TRBJ2-3	NA	TGTGCCAGCAGCTTGGCCGGTCCAGATACGCAGTATTTT	CASSLAGPDTQYF
TRBV6-1	NA	TRBJ2-7	NA	TGTGCCAGCTGGGTGGGAGGTACCGAGCAGTACTTC	CASWVGGTEQYF
TRBV24-1	NA	TRBJ2-1	TRBD2	TGTGCCACCAGTGACCGGGACTACGACCACCCTAACAATGAGCAGTTCTTC	CATSDRDYDHPNNEQFF